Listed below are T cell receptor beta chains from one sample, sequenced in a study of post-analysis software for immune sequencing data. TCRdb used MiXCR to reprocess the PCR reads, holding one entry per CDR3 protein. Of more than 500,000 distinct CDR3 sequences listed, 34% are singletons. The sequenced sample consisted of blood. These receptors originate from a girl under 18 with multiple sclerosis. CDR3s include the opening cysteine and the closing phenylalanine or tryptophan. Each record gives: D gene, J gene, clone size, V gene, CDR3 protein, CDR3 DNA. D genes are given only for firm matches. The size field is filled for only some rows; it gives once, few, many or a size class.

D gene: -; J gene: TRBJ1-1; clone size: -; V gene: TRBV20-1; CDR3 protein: CSARRVTNTEAFF; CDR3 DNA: TGCAGTGCTAGGAGGGTTACGAACACTGAAGCTTTCTTT
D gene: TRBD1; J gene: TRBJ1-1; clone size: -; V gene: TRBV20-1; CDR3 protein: CSARRTGGNTEAFF; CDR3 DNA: TGCAGTGCTAGAAGGACAGGAGGGAACACTGAAGCTTTCTTT
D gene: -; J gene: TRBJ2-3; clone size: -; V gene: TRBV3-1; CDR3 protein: CASSQEGAHITTDTQYF; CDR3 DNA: TGTGCCAGCAGCCAAGAGGGAGCTCACATCACAACAGATACGCAGTATTTT
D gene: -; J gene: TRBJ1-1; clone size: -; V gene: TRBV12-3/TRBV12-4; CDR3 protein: CASIGTGAEAFF; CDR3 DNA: TGTGCCAGCATTGGGACGGGGGCTGAAGCTTTCTTT
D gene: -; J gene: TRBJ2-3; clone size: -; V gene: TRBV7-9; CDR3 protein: CASSPLRVGKYF; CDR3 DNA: TGTGCCAGCAGCCCACTCAGGGTTGGGAAGTATTTT
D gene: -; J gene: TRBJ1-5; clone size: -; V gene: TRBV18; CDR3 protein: CASSPGGLNQPQHF; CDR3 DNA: TGTGCCAGCTCACCGGGGGGGCTTAATCAGCCCCAGCATTTT
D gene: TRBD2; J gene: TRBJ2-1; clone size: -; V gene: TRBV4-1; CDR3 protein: CASSQDPSGGAGEQFF; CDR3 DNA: TGCGCCAGCAGCCAAGATCCTAGCGGGGGGGCTGGTGAGCAGTTCTTC
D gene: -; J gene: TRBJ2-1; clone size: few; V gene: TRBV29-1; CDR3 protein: CSVELGLNEQFF; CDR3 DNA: TGCAGCGTTGAGTTGGGCCTTAATGAGCAGTTCTTC
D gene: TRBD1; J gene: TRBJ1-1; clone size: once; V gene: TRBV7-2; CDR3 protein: CASSSPGTGVTEAFF; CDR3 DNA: TGTGCCAGCAGCTCACCCGGGACAGGGGTTACTGAAGCTTTCTTT
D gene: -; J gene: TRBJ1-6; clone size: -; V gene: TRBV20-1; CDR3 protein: CSASEGFYNSPLHF; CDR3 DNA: TGCAGTGCTAGCGAGGGTTTCTATAATTCACCCCTCCACTTT
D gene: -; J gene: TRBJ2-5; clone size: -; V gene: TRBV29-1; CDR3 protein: CSVETETQYF; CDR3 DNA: TGCAGCGTGGAAACAGAGACCCAGTACTTC
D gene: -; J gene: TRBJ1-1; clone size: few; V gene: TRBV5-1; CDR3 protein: CASSLANTEAFF; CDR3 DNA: TGCGCCAGCAGCTTGGCGAACACTGAAGCTTTCTTT
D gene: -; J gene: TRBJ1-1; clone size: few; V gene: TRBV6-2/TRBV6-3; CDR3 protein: CATRDSSNTEAFF; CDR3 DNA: TGTGCCACCAGGGACTCAAGTAACACTGAAGCTTTCTTT
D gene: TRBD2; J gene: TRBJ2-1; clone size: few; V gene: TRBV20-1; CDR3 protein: CSGVPSGAQGNEQFF; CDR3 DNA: TGCAGTGGAGTTCCAAGCGGGGCCCAGGGCAATGAGCAGTTCTTC
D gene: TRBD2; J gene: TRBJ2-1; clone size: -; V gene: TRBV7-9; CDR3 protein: CASSFARLAESSYNEQFF; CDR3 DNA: TGTGCCAGCAGCTTCGCGAGACTAGCGGAGAGCTCCTACAATGAGCAGTTCTTC
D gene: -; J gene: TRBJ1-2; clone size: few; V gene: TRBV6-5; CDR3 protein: CASSLPGATGYTF; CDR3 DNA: TGTGCCAGCAGTTTGCCGGGGGCAACCGGCTACACCTTC
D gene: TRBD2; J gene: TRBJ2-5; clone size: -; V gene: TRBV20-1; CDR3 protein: CSARDPAGGQETQYF; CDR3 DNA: TGCAGTGCTAGAGATCCGGCGGGGGGGCAAGAGACCCAGTACTTC
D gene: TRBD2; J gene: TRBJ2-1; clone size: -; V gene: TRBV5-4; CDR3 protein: CASSGERGSSYNEQFF; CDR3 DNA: TGTGCCAGCAGCGGGGAGCGGGGGAGCTCCTACAATGAGCAGTTCTTC